These 24 T cell receptor beta chains came from one sample sequenced in a study of blood T cell repertoires in COVID-19. Some clones are missing from TCRdb's copy, which holds only in-frame ones; the method was immunoSEQ multiplex PCR. The table lists 200,000 to 250,000 clones, 80% of them singletons. The sequencing input was PBMCs or T cells enriched from blood (not recorded which). The receptors derive from a woman between 40 and 55 years old with acute COVID-19.

The chain links TRBV5-1 to TRBJ1-5, with D tentatively TRBD1 (6 bases). The CDR3 has 16 residues. Germline values: CDR1 SGHRS, CDR2 YFSETQ. V lost 4 bases to trimming and J lost 0 bases, with 14 bases between them. The CDR3 DNA reads TGCGCCAGCAGCACCGGGACACTAGATAGCAATCAGCCCCAGCATTTT. Its translation: CASSTGTLDSNQPQHF.

The gene calls are TRBV28 and TRBJ1-2; D is possibly TRBD1 (5 bases). Germline V lookup: CDR1 MDHEN, CDR2 SYDVKM. Trimming left V 7 bases short and J 5 bases short, with 14 bases between. The CDR3 runs 13 residues. CDR3 residues: CASTISREYGYTF. In DNA, the CDR3 is TGTGCCAGCACCATCTCCAGGGAATATGGCTACACCTTC.

This clone was counted only a few times. The genes are TRBV6-2 or TRBV6-3 and TRBJ2-1; D unclear. Trimming took off 6 bases at V and 6 bases at J, with 12 bases between the two ends. Per the germline V gene, CDR1 is MNHEY and CDR2 is SVGEGT. CDR3 length equals 13 residues. CDR3 nucleotides: TGTGCCAGCAGCGCCGGAGTTCTCAATGAGCAGTTCTTC. It yields the protein CASSAGVLNEQFF.

J is TRBJ1-4 and V is TRBV10-2; no clear D. The ends were cut back, 3 bases at V and 2 bases at J, with 16 bases in the middle. The CDR3 has 17 residues. Germline values: CDR1 WSHSY, CDR2 SAAADI. DNA for the CDR3: TGCGCCAGCAGTGACCCGGTGAGGGTTGACACTAATGAAAAACTGTTTTTT. The encoded protein is CASSDPVRVDTNEKLFF.

The rearrangement links TRBV2 to TRBJ2-3; TRBD2 matches 13 bases. Germline V gene lookup returns CDR1 SNHLY and CDR2 FYNNEI. V dropped 5 bases and J dropped 4; count of bases not matched to a gene: 18. This CDR3 region has 20 residues. CDR3 DNA: TGTGCCAGCAGTCCTCTCGAAACTAGCGGGGGGGCATTTACGCCAGATACGCAGTATTTT. Translating gives CASSPLETSGGAFTPDTQYF.

The chain recombines TRBV6-1 with TRBJ1-5, with 7 nucleotides matching TRBD1. Germline V gene data show CDR1 as MNHNS and CDR2 as SASEGT. V was clipped by 4 bases and J by 0 bases; unmatched bases: 9. CDR3 length: 17 amino acids. The CDR3 loop is CASSAMGQIYSNQPQHF. The CDR3 nucleotides read TGTGCCAGCAGTGCCATGGGACAGATCTATAGCAATCAGCCCCAGCATTTT.

The rearrangement links TRBV19 to TRBJ2-7, with D perhaps matching TRBD1 (6 bases). Between the trimmed V and J ends, which lost 4 bases and 3 bases, there was a span of 16 bases. The CDR3 is 15 amino acids. In germline, CDR1 is LNHDA, CDR2 SQIVND (reference sequence). The CDR3 region is CASSTSGHPIYEQYF. The CDR3 DNA reads as TGTGCCAGTAGTACTTCGGGACACCCGATCTACGAGCAGTACTTC.

This clone has only a few counts. The chain carries TRBV19 and TRBJ1-5, with 12 positions matching TRBD1. CDR3 length: 18 residues. Germline values: CDR1 LNHDA, CDR2 SQIVND (reference sequence). Losses at the gene ends were 1 base for V and 2 bases for J; bases not matched to a gene: 6. In nucleotides, the CDR3 is TGTGCCAGTAGTATAGCCGGGACAGGGGGCGCGGGCAATCAGCCCCAGCATTTT. Amino acid sequence: CASSIAGTGGAGNQPQHF.

The chain carries TRBV19 and TRBJ2-2, with 12 positions matching TRBD1. With 2 bases clipped from V and 6 bases from J, the junction kept 4 bases outside the gene matches. The CDR3 loop spans 16 amino acids. The germline V gene has CDR1 LNHDA and CDR2 SQIVND (reference sequence). CDR3 sequence: CASSITGTGGAGELFF. The CDR3 DNA sequence: TGTGCCAGTAGTATAACCGGGACAGGGGGCGCCGGGGAGCTGTTTTTT. The variable domain in full, completed from reference TRBV19 and TRBJ2-2, reads DGGITQSPKYLFRKEGQNVTLSCEQNLNHDAMYWYRQDPGQGLRLIYYSQIVNDFQKGDIAEGYSVSREKKESFPLTVTSAQKNPTAFYLCASSITGTGGAGELFFGEGSRLTVL.

DNA of the CDR3: TGTGCCAGCAGCCAAATTAGCGGGAGAGGAGACGAGCAGTACTTC. Protein sequence: CASSQISGRGDEQYF. This chain links TRBV14 with TRBJ2-7; 9 bases map to TRBD2. V dropped 2 bases and J dropped 5; count of bases not matched to a gene: 7. The CDR3 loop spans 15 amino acids. CDR1 is SGHDN, CDR2 FVKESK, per germline.

This chain links TRBV19 with TRBJ1-1; 9 bases agree with TRBD1. The length of the CDR3 is 14 residues. V gave up 7 bases and J gave up 6 bases; unmatched junction bases: 9. Germline CDR1 LNHDA, CDR2 SQIVND (reference sequence). The CDR3 sequence: CASTPRTGVAEAFF. The CDR3 region has the DNA TGTGCCAGTACCCCGCGGACAGGGGTCGCTGAAGCTTTCTTT.

The rearrangement uses TRBV25-1 and TRBJ1-1; 7 nucleotides line up with TRBD1. CDR1 and CDR2 from the germline V gene are MGHDK and SYGVNS. The CDR3 is 16 amino acids. J was trimmed by 5 bases and V by 2 bases; bases with no gene match: 11. The CDR3 bases are TGTGCCAGCAGTGAAGTAATCGGGACAGAGGAAACTGAAGCTTTCTTT. This gives the protein CASSEVIGTEETEAFF. Full variable domain (remainder filled in from reference TRBV25-1 and TRBJ1-1): EADIYQTPRYLVIGTGKKITLECSQTMGHDKMYWYQQDPGMELHLIHYSYGVNSTEKGDLSSESTVSRIRTEHFPLTLESARPSHTSQYLCASSEVIGTEETEAFFGQGTRLTVV.

This clone turned up a few times. This rearrangement joins TRBV29-1 to TRBJ2-7; TRBD2 matches 7 bases. Germline V CDR1 and CDR2: SQVTM, ANQGSEA. The trim removed 3 bases at V and 4 bases at J, leaving 3 bases unmatched. There are 12 residues in the CDR3. The CDR3: CSVDGGSYEQYF. In DNA form, the CDR3 reads TGCAGCGTTGACGGCGGGAGTTACGAGCAGTACTTC.

This sequence joins TRBV11-2 and TRBJ1-2, with a possible D match to TRBD1 (5 bases). Trimming shortened V by 5 bases and J by 7 bases, and 14 bases separated the two germline ends. From germline, CDR1 is SGHAT and CDR2 FQNNGV. CDR3 size: 13 residues. The CDR3 DNA follows: TGTGCCAGCAGCCCGACGAGGCAGGGTGGCTACACCTTC. It yields the protein CASSPTRQGGYTF.

This clone was recorded once. The chain uses TRBV28 and TRBJ1-1; D ambiguous. Germline V gene sequence: CDR1 MDHEN, CDR2 SYDVKM. Trimming shortened V by 6 bases and J by 11 bases, and 25 bases separated the two germline ends. CDR3 length: 15 residues. Written as DNA, the CDR3 is TGTGCCAGCAGCTGGTCCTCGGGCGGCAGCGGTACGGCTTTCTTT. Amino acids: CASSWSSGGSGTAFF.

Only one count was recorded for this clone. DNA of the CDR3: TGTGCCATCAGTGACCAAACAGGGATCAACAATGAGCAGTTCTTC. Protein product: CAISDQTGINNEQFF. J is TRBJ2-1 and V is TRBV10-3; possible D gene TRBD1, 6 bases. V dropped 3 bases and J dropped 5 bases, with 14 bases sitting between them. CDR3 length equals 15 residues. The germline V gene has CDR1 ENHRY and CDR2 SYGVKD.

This clone showed up just a few times. The chain links TRBV2 to TRBJ1-5; no definite D call. The CDR3 is 14 amino acids. V lost 2 bases and J lost 6, with 11 bases in between. CDR1 is SNHLY, CDR2 FYNNEI, per germline. The CDR3: CASSEFDWSQPQHF. The CDR3 bases are TGTGCCAGCAGTGAATTCGACTGGAGTCAGCCCCAGCATTTT.

In this sample, this clone turned up a few times. The rearrangement uses TRBV7-8 and TRBJ1-5; the match to TRBD1 covers 8 bases. This CDR3 has 16 amino acids. Germline V gene sequence: CDR1 SGHVS, CDR2 FQNEAQ. V lost 1 base to trimming and J lost 9 bases; unmatched junction nucleotides: 11. DNA of the CDR3: TGTGCCAGCAGCTTAGTTGGCAGGGGGCCGGAGACGCCCCAGCATTTT. Protein product: CASSLVGRGPETPQHF.

V gene TRBV6-5 combines with J gene TRBJ1-2; tentative D call: TRBD1 (6 bases). Germline V gene sequence: CDR1 MNHEY, CDR2 SVGAGI. Between the trimmed V and J ends, which lost 6 bases and 4 bases, there was a span of 12 bases. The CDR3 sequence is 13 residues long. CDR3 nucleotides: TGTGCCAGCAGAGACAGGCCGGGCTATGGCTACACCTTC. Amino acids: CASRDRPGYGYTF.

This clone was picked up a small number of times. This sequence joins TRBV7-3 and TRBJ2-5, with 8 bases lining up with TRBD2. V lost 5 bases to trimming and J lost 5 bases; unmatched junction nucleotides: 10. The CDR3 covers 15 residues. From germline, CDR1 is SGHTA and CDR2 FQGTGA. DNA of the CDR3: TGTGCCAGCAGCCCTCAGCGGGGGACAAGGGAGACCCAGTACTTC. This encodes CASSPQRGTRETQYF.

The genes are TRBV27 and TRBJ2-7, with 10 positions matching TRBD2. CDR1 and CDR2 (germline): MNHEY, SMNVEV (reference sequence). Unmatched junction bases numbered 7, after V lost 5 bases and J lost 3 bases. The CDR3 contains 15 residues. The CDR3 loop reads CASSVASGSYYEQYF. The CDR3 DNA is TGTGCCAGCAGTGTCGCTAGCGGGAGCTACTACGAGCAGTACTTC.

The sample holds a few counts of this clone. The chain employs TRBV4-2 and TRBJ1-2; the D is unclear. Germline-derived CDR1 and CDR2 are LGHNA and YNFKEQ. The CDR3 is 14 residues long. V shed 7 bases and J shed 4 bases, with 16 bases lying between them. CDR3 sequence (DNA): TGTGCCAGCACCCCTTCCGAGGAACTCTATGGCTACACCTTC. The encoded protein is CASTPSEELYGYTF.

This chain joins TRBV11-2 and TRBJ2-1; possible D gene TRBD2, 7 bases. Per germline, CDR1 SGHAT and CDR2 FQNNGV. V lost 1 base and J lost 6, with 13 bases in between. The length of the CDR3 is 15 residues. The CDR3 DNA follows: TGTGCCAGCAGCTTAGTACGGGGGGCAGTCAATGAGCAGTTCTTC. The encoded protein is CASSLVRGAVNEQFF.

This clone occurred once. The chain links TRBV2 to TRBJ2-3; possible D gene TRBD2, 6 bases. In germline, CDR1 is SNHLY, CDR2 FYNNEI. V lost 7 bases and J 6 bases, leaving 11 bases between the germline ends. The CDR3 is 12 amino acids. CDR3 residues: CASTGVSDTQYF. The CDR3 DNA reads TGTGCCAGCACGGGGGTATCGGATACGCAGTATTTT.